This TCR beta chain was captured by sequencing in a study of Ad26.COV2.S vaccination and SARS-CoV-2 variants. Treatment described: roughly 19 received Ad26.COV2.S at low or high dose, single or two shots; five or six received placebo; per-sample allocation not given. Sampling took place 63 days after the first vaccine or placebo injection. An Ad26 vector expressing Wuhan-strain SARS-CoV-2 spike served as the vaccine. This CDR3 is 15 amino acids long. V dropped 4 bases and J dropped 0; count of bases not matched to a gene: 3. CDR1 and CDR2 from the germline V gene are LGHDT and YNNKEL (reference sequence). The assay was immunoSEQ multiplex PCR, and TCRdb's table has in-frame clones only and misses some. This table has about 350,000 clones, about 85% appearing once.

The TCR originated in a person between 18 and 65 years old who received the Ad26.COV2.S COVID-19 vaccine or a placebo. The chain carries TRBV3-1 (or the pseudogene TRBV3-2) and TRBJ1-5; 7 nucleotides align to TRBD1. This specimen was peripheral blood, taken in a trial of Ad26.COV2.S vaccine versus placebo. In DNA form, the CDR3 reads TGTGCCAGCAGCCCTGGGACAGCTAGCAATCAGCCCCAGCATTTT. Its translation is CASSPGTASNQPQHF.